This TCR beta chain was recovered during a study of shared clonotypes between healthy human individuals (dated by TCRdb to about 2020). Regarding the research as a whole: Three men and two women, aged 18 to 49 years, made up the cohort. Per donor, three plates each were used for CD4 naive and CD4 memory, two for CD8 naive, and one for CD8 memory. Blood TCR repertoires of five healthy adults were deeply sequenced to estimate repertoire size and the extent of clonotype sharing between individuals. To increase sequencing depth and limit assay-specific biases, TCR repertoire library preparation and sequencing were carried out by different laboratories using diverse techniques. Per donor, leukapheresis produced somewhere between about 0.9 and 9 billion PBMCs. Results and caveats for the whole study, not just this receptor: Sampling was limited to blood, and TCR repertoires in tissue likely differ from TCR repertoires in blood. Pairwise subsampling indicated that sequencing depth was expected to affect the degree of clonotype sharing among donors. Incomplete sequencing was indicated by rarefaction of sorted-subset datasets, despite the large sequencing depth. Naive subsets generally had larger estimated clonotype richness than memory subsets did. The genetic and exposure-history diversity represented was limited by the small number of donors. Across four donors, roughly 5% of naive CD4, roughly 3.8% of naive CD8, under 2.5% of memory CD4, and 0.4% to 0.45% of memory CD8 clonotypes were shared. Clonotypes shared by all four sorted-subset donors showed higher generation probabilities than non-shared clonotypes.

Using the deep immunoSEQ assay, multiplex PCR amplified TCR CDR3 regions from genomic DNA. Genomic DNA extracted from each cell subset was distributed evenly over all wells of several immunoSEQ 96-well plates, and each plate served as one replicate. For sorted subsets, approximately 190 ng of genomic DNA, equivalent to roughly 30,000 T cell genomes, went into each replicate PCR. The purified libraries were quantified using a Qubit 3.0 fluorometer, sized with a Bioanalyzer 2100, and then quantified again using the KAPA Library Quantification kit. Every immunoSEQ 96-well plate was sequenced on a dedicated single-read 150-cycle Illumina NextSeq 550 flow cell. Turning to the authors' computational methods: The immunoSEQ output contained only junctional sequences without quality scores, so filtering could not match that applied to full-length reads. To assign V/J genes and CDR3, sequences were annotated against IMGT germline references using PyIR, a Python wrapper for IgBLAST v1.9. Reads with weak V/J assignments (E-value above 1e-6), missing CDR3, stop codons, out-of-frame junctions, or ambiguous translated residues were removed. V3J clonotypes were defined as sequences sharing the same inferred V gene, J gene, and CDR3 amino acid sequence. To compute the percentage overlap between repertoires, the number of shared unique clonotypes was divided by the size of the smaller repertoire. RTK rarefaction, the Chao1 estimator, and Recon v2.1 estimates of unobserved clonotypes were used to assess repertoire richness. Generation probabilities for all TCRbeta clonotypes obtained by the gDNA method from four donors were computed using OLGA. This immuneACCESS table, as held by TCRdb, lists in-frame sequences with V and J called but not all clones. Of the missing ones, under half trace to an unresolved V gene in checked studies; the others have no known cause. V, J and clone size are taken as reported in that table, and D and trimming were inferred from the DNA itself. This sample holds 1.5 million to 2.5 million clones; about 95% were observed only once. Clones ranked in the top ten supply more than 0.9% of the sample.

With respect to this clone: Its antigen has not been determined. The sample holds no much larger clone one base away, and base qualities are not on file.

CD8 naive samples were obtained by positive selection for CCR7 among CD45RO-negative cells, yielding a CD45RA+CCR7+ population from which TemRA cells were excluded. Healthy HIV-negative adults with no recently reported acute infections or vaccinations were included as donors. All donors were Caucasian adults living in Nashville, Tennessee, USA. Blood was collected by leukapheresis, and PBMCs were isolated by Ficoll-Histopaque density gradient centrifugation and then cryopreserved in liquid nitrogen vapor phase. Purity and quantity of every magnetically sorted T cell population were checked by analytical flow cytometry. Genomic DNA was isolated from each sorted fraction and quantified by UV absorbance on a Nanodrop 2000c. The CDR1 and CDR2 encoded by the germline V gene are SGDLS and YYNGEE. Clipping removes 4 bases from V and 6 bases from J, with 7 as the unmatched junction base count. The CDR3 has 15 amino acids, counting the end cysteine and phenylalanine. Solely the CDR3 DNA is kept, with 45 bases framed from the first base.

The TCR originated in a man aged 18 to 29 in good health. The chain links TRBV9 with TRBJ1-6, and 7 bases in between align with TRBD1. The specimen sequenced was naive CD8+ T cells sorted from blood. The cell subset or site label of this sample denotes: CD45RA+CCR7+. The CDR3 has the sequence CASSSRDSGNSPLHF. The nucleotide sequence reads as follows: TGTGCCAGCAGCTCCCGGGACAGCGGTAATTCACCCCTCCACTTT.